The 8 T cell receptor beta chains given below trace back to one sample, sequenced in a study of CD8 T cells in Susac syndrome. Random hexamers served to reverse transcribe roughly 0.45 to 1 ug RNA. Via MiXCR, TCRdb re-called the immunoSEQ multiplex PCR reads, giving one row per CDR3 protein. In the table there are roughly 180,000 distinct CDR3 sequences, approximately 95% of which are singletons. Sequenced: CD4+ T cells from PBMCs. The receptors shown here come from a human donor in good health.

This clonotype was counted only a few times. In DNA form, the CDR3 reads TGTGCCAGCAGCTTAGGGACTTCCTACGAGCAGTACTTC. This translates into CASSLGTSYEQYF. The chain is built from TRBV11-1 and TRBJ2-7; D perhaps matches TRBD2 (5 bases). V was cut by 1 base and J by 1 base, with 5 bases left in between. The CDR3 has 13 residues. Germline V gene lookup returns CDR1 SGHAT and CDR2 FQDESV (reference sequence).

The chain links TRBV28 to TRBJ2-1; D tentatively fits TRBD1 or TRBD2 (5 bases each). The CDR3 is 18 residues long. The V and J ends lost 3 bases and 2 bases respectively, with 20 bases between them. The germline V gene has CDR1 MDHEN and CDR2 SYDVKM. CDR3 in amino acids: CASSFTERAGSPYNEQFF. CDR3 nucleotide sequence: TGTGCCAGCAGTTTCACAGAGAGGGCAGGGTCACCCTACAATGAGCAGTTCTTC.

V gene TRBV4-1 combines with J gene TRBJ2-3, with TRBD1 as a possible D gene (6 bases). The CDR3 consists of 16 residues. From germline, CDR1 is MGHRA and CDR2 YSYEKL. The V gene lost 0 bases and the J gene lost 2 bases, with 12 bases spanning the gap. CDR3 DNA: TGCGCCAGCAGCCAAGATCAGGGGCCAAACACAGATACGCAGTATTTT. This gives the protein CASSQDQGPNTDTQYF.

The V call is TRBV6-5, the J call TRBJ2-7; perhaps TRBD1 as D (5 bases). CDR1 and CDR2 from the germline V gene are MNHEY and SVGAGI. Deletions cut 4 bases from V and 5 bases from J, with 15 bases between. This CDR3 spans 14 amino acids. The CDR3 is CASSFTRVSHEQYF. Written as DNA, the CDR3 is TGTGCCAGCAGTTTCACCAGGGTTTCCCACGAGCAGTACTTC.

V and J are TRBV5-4 and TRBJ2-1; 8 bases line up with TRBD2. Germline CDR1 and CDR2: SGHNT and YYREEE (reference sequence). This CDR3 is 15 amino acids long. With 0 bases clipped from V and 9 bases from J, the junction kept 8 bases outside the gene matches. The CDR3 spells CASSLGLAQGGEQFF. CDR3 DNA sequence: TGTGCCAGCAGCTTGGGACTAGCGCAAGGAGGTGAGCAGTTCTTC.

The DNA of the CDR3 is TGCGCCAGCAGCCCAGCCACAGGGAACACTGAAGCTTTCTTT. Residues: CASSPATGNTEAFF. V gene TRBV5-1 combines with J gene TRBJ1-1; possibly TRBD1 for D (5 bases). This CDR3 is 14 amino acids long. Germline lookup yields CDR1 SGHRS and CDR2 YFSETQ. V was pared by 4 bases and J by 1 base, with 11 bases between.

This rearrangement joins TRBV29-1 to TRBJ2-3; 12 nucleotides align to TRBD2. After removal of 6 bases from V and 3 bases from J, the junction contained 4 bases not matched to a gene. In germline, CDR1 is SQVTM, CDR2 ANQGSEA. This CDR3 is 14 amino acids long. The CDR3 DNA is TGCAGCGTCGAGACTAGCGGGAGAACAGATACGCAGTATTTT. This gives the protein CSVETSGRTDTQYF.

This chain uses TRBV5-4 with TRBJ2-3; 10 nucleotides match TRBD2. The J segment lost 4 bases and the V segment lost 4 bases, leaving 9 bases of the junction unmatched. This CDR3 has 16 residues. The V gene's germline CDR1 is SGHNT and CDR2 YYREEE (reference sequence). This chain's CDR3 is CASSLRIAGGSDTQYF. CDR3 DNA sequence: TGTGCCAGCAGCCTGAGGATAGCGGGAGGCTCAGATACGCAGTATTTT.